The 3 T cell receptor beta chains below all came from one sample that was sequenced in a study of blood T cell repertoires in COVID-19. Clones were read by immunoSEQ multiplex PCR, and TCRdb kept only the in-frame ones, dropping some. The repertoire includes hundreds of thousands of clones, roughly 90% of them detected once, and approximately 1.8% sits in the top ten. Sequenced input: peripheral blood. The receptors originated from a woman aged 25 to 39 with COVID-19, enrolled during active disease.

J is TRBJ1-5 and V is TRBV4-2, with 10 bases matching TRBD1. The length of the CDR3 is 16 residues. The V segment lost 3 bases and the J segment 3 bases; nucleotides outside the gene matches: 5. CDR1 and CDR2 from the germline V gene are LGHNA and YNFKEQ. CDR3 region: CASSQRQGANNQPQHF. The CDR3 DNA is TGTGCCAGCAGCCAGAGACAGGGGGCTAACAATCAGCCCCAGCATTTT.

The V and J genes are TRBV5-1 and TRBJ1-5, with D maybe TRBD1 (5 bases). V dropped 4 bases and J dropped 9 bases, with 17 bases sitting between them. CDR1 SGHRS and CDR2 YFSETQ come from the germline V gene. CDR3 length equals 14 residues. The CDR3 sequence: CASSPGTALGPQHF. In DNA form, the CDR3 reads TGCGCCAGCAGCCCCGGGACTGCTTTGGGGCCCCAGCATTTT.

This chain connects TRBV24-1 to TRBJ2-7; no definite D call. The CDR3 runs to 12 residues. The ends were cut back, 6 bases at V and 1 base at J, with 6 bases in the middle. The germline CDR1 and CDR2 sequences are KGHDR and SFDVKD. The CDR3 here is CATSRTSYEQYV. Written as DNA, the CDR3 is TGTGCCACCAGTCGAACTTCCTACGAGCAGTACGTC.